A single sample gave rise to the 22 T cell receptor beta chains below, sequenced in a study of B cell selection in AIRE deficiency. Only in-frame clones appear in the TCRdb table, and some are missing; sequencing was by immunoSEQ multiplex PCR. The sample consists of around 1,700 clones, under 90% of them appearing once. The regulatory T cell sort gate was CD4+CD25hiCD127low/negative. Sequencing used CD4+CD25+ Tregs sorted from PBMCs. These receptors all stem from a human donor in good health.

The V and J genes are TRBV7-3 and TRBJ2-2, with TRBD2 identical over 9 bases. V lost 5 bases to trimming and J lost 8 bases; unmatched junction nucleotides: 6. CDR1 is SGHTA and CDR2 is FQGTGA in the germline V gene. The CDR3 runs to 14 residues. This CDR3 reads CASSVGLASGELFF. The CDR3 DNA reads TGTGCCAGCAGCGTCGGACTAGCGTCTGGGGAGCTGTTTTTT.

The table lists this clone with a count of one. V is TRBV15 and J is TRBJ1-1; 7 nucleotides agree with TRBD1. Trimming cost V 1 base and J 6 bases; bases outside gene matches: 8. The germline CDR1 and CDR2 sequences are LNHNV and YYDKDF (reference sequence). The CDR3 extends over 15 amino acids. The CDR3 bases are TGTGCCACCAGCAGAGCGGCGGACAGGCCCGCTGAAGCTTTCTTT. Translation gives CATSRAADRPAEAFF. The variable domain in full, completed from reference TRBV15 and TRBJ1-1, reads DAMVIQNPRYQVTQFGKPVTLSCSQTLNHNVMYWYQQKSSQAPKLLFHYYDKDFNNEADTPDNFQSRRPNTSFCFLDIRSPGLGDTAMYLCATSRAADRPAEAFFGQGTRLTVV.

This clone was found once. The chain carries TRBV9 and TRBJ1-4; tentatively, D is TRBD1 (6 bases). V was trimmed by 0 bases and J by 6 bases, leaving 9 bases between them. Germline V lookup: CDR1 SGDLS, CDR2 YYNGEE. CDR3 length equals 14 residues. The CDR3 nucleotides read TGTGCCAGCAGCGTAGGGGGGGCGTATGAAAAACTGTTTTTT. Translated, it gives CASSVGGAYEKLFF.

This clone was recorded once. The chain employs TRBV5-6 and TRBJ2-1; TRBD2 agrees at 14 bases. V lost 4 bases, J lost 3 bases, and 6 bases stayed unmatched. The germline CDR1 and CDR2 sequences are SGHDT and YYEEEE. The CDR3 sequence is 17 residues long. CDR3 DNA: TGTGCCAGCAGCCTGCGGACTAGCGGGGGGATCTACAATGAGCAGTTCTTC. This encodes CASSLRTSGGIYNEQFF.

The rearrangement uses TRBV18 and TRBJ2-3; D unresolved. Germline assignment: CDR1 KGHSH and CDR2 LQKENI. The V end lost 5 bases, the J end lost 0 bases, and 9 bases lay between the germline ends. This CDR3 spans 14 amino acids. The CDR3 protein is CASSKAISTDTQYF. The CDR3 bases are TGTGCCAGCTCAAAGGCAATCAGCACAGATACGCAGTATTTT.

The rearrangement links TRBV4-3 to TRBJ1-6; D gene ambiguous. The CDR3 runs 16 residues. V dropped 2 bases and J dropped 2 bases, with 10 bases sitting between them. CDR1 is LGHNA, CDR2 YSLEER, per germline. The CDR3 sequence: CASSQRTEAYNSPLHF. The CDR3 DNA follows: TGCGCCAGCAGCCAACGAACAGAAGCCTATAATTCACCCCTCCACTTT.

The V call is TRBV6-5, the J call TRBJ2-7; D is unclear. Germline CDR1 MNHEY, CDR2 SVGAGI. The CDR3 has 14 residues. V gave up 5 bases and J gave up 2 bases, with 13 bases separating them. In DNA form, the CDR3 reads TGTGCCAGCAGTGCCCGGGTGGTCGCCTACGAGCAGTACTTC. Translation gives CASSARVVAYEQYF.

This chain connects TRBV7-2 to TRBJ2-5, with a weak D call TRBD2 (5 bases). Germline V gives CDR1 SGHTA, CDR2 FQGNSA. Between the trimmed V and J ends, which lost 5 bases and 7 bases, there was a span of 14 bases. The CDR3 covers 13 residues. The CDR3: CASSPAVVGTQYF. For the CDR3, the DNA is TGTGCCAGCAGCCCAGCGGTAGTGGGGACCCAGTACTTC. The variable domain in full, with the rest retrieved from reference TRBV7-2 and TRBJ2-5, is GAGVSQSPSNKVTEKGKDVELRCDPISGHTALYWYRQSLGQGLEFLIYFQGNSAPDKSGLPSDRFSAERTGGSVSTLTIQRTQQEDSAVYLCASSPAVVGTQYFGPGTRLLVL.

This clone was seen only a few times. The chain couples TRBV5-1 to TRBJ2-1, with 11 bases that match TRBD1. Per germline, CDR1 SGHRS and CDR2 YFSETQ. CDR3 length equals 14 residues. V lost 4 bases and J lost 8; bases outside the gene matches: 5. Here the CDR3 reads CASSPGQGAYEQFF. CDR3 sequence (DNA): TGCGCCAGCAGCCCCGGACAGGGGGCCTATGAGCAGTTCTTC.

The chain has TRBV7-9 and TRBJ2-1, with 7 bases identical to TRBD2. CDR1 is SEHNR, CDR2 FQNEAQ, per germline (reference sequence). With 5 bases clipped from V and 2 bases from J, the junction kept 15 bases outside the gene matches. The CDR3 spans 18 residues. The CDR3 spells CASSPWTPGGKPYNEQFF. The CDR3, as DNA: TGTGCCAGCAGCCCATGGACCCCGGGAGGCAAACCCTACAATGAGCAGTTCTTC.

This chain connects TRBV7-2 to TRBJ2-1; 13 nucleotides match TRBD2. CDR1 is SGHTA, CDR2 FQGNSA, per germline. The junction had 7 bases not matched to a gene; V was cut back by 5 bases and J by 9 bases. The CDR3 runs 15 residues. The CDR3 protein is CASSPRLAGGSEQFF. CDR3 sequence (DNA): TGTGCCAGCAGCCCCCGACTAGCGGGAGGCAGTGAGCAGTTCTTC.

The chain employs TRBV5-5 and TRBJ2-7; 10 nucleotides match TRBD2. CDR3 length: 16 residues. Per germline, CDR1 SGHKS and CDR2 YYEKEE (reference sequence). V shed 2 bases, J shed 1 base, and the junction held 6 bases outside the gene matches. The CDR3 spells CASSFGLAGESYEQYF. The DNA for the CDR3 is TGTGCCAGCAGCTTTGGCCTAGCGGGAGAGTCCTACGAGCAGTACTTC.

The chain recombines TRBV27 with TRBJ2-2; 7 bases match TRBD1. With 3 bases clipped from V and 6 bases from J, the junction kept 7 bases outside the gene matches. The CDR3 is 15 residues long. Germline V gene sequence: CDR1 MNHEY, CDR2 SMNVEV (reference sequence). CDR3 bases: TGTGCCAGCAGTTTGGGTAGGGGGCTCCCCGGGGAGCTGTTTTTT. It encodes CASSLGRGLPGELFF.

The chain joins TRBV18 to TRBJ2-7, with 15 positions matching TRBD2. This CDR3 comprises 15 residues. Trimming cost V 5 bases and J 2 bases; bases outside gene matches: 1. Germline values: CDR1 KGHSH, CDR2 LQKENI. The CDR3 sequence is CASSGTSGRTYEQYF. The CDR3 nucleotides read TGTGCCAGCTCAGGGACTAGCGGGAGGACCTACGAGCAGTACTTC.

The CDR3 loop is CASSTTGTGVTEAFF. CDR3 DNA sequence: TGTGCCAGCAGCACGACCGGGACAGGGGTCACTGAAGCTTTCTTT. The chain recombines TRBV7-8 with TRBJ1-1, with 10 positions matching TRBD1. The CDR3 length is 15 residues. CDR1 SGHVS and CDR2 FQNEAQ come from the germline V gene. With 5 bases clipped from V and 4 bases from J, the junction kept 7 bases outside the gene matches.

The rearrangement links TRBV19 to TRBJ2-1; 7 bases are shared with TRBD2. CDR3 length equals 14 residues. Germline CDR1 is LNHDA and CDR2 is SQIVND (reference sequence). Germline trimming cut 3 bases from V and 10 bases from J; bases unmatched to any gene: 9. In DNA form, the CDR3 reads TGTGCCAGTAGTATGCGCGCGGGAGTGGAAGAGCAGTTCTTC. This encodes CASSMRAGVEEQFF.

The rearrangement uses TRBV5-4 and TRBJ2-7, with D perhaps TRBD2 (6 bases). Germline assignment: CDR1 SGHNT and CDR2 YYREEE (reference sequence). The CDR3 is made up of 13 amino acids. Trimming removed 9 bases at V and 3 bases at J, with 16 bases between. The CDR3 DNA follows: TGTGCCACCCAAGGTCGGGGGAACTACGAGCAGTACTTC. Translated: CATQGRGNYEQYF.

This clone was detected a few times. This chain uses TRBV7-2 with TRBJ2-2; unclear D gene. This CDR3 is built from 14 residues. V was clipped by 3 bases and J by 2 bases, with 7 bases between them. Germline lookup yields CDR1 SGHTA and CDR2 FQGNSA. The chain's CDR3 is CASSFSPNTGELFF. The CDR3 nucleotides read TGTGCCAGCAGCTTTTCACCCAACACCGGGGAGCTGTTTTTT.

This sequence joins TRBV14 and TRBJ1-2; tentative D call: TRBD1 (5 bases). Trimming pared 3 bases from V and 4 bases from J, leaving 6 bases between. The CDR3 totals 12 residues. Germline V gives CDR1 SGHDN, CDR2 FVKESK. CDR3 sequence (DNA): TGTGCCAGCAGCCACGGGGGCTATGGCTACACCTTC. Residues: CASSHGGYGYTF.

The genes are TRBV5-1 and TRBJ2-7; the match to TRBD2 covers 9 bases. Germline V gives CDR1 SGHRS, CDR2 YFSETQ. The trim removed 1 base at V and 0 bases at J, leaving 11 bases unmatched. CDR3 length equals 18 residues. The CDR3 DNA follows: TGCGCCAGCAGCTTGACTAGCGGGCAACCTAAATTCTCCTACGAGCAGTACTTC. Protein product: CASSLTSGQPKFSYEQYF.

CDR3: CASSLGSVGAEAFF. CDR3 bases: TGTGCCAGTAGTTTAGGGTCGGTTGGGGCTGAAGCTTTCTTT. This chain links TRBV19 with TRBJ1-1; D remains unclear. This CDR3 comprises 14 residues. Germline V CDR1 and CDR2: LNHDA, SQIVND (reference sequence). The V end was cut by 5 bases, the J end by 6 bases, with 16 bases between.

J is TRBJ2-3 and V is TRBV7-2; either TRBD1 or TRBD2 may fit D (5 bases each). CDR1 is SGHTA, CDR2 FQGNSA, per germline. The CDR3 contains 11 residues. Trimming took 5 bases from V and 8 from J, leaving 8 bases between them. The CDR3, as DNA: TGTGCCAGCAGCCCCGGGACTACGCAGTATTTT. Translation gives CASSPGTTQYF. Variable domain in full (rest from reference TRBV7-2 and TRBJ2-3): GAGVSQSPSNKVTEKGKDVELRCDPISGHTALYWYRQSLGQGLEFLIYFQGNSAPDKSGLPSDRFSAERTGGSVSTLTIQRTQQEDSAVYLCASSPGTTQYFGPGTRLTVL.